A selection of T cell receptor beta chains follows, all from one sample in a study of CD8 T cells in Susac syndrome. TCRdb reanalysed the immunoSEQ multiplex PCR reads using MiXCR and keeps one entry per CDR3 protein. The sample consists of a few hundred thousand distinct CDR3 sequences, around 85% of them appearing once. Sequenced: CD8+ T cells from PBMCs. These receptors originate from a human donor with multiple sclerosis. CDR3s leave out the opening cysteine and the closing phenylalanine or tryptophan.

V gene	J gene	CDR3 protein
TRBV30	TRBJ1-1	AWSPGRGRTEAF
TRBV27	TRBJ1-2	ASTSGGANYGYT
TRBV29-1	TRBJ2-1	SVLFPRRALSYNEQF
TRBV7-6	TRBJ2-2	ASSPRVGNTGELF
TRBV4-1	TRBJ1-1	ASSPSALGNTEAF
TRBV19	TRBJ1-2	ASSTITGGYT
TRBV5-6	TRBJ1-2	ASSLVNRVINYGYT
TRBV5-1	TRBJ2-7	ASTPPGTGVREQY
TRBV27	TRBJ2-4	ASSLGSSAKNIQY
TRBV5-1	TRBJ2-7	ASRKIESYEQY
TRBV30	TRBJ2-7	AWSSLEGLGGQY
TRBV4-1	TRBJ1-1	ASSQAGGPYTEAF
TRBV6-2/TRBV6-3	TRBJ2-1	ASSYSSAPYNEQF
TRBV5-6	TRBJ1-5	ASSLGDTGYGNQPQH
TRBV25-1	TRBJ2-7	ASSEQGLDGSDEQY
TRBV7-2	TRBJ2-1	ASSPYEVGDNEQF
TRBV5-4	TRBJ2-7	ASSFRGGDPYEQY
TRBV12-5	TRBJ1-5	ASGLVLLGWDQPQH
TRBV13	TRBJ2-2	ASSSMRATGELF
TRBV14	TRBJ2-3	ASSFRAGGTDTQY
TRBV4-1	TRBJ2-3	ASSQDAELTGQPADTQY
TRBV1	TRBJ1-2	TSSQDLPRITYGYT
TRBV11-2	TRBJ2-7	ASSLGEGFNLGEQY
TRBV19	TRBJ1-5	ASSSWTDLSNQPQH
TRBV27	TRBJ2-1	ASSLSGEQF
TRBV5-1	TRBJ2-3	ASSLIAGAYTDTQY
TRBV12-3/TRBV12-4	TRBJ1-2	ASSFKTVYGYT
TRBV4-1	TRBJ2-7	ASSPSGTGVAPYEQY
TRBV27	TRBJ2-7	ASTQGGSYEQY
TRBV5-1	TRBJ2-3	ASRSGWARRSTDTQY
TRBV13	TRBJ1-4	ASSPEGINEKLF
TRBV2	TRBJ2-6	ASSEGLGPGANVLT
TRBV2	TRBJ1-5	ASSDRAGKILQPQH
TRBV19	TRBJ1-1	ASSINGFSNTEAF
TRBV29-1	TRBJ1-1	SVAKGEGNTEAF
TRBV4-2	TRBJ2-7	ASSQDGTSDHPYEQY
TRBV19	TRBJ1-1	ASSIEPVNTEAF
TRBV20-1	TRBJ2-1	SARGLAAYNEQF
TRBV6-6	TRBJ1-3	ASSPAGAAGNTIY
TRBV4-1	TRBJ2-5	ASSQAKVRETQY
TRBV6-2/TRBV6-3	TRBJ2-5	ASSLQSLQETQY